The 27 T cell receptor beta chains presented below share a single source sample, sequenced in a study of T cell changes during pregnancy in multiple sclerosis. Clones were sequenced by immunoSEQ multiplex PCR, and TCRdb holds only the in-frame ones, with some missing. The repertoire consists of some 140,000 clones, with 95% to 98% occurring once and the leading ten covering roughly 0.44%. The sample was peripheral blood, taken after pregnancy. All receptors derive from a female donor with multiple sclerosis, enrolled in a pregnancy study.

This sequence joins TRBV2 and TRBJ2-5; 7 bases agree with TRBD2. This CDR3 contains 12 residues. V gave up 8 bases and J gave up 4 bases; unmatched junction bases: 4. The germline CDR1 and CDR2 sequences are SNHLY and FYNNEI. The CDR3 nucleotides read TGTGCCAGCCTGGCGGGAGCAGAGACCCAGTACTTC. This codes for CASLAGAETQYF.

This sequence joins TRBV6-5 and TRBJ1-1; D not certain. The germline V and J ends were trimmed by 8 bases and 3 bases, with 19 bases remaining between them. Germline CDR1 is MNHEY and CDR2 is SVGAGI. CDR3 length: 15 residues. Here the CDR3 reads CASHLGLLRHTEAFF. Written as DNA, the CDR3 is TGTGCCAGCCACTTGGGCCTCCTTCGGCACACTGAAGCTTTCTTT.

This clone was detected only once. The chain employs TRBV15 and TRBJ2-5; 7 positions agree with TRBD1. The length of the CDR3 is 15 residues. The J segment lost 2 bases and the V segment lost 3 bases, leaving 6 bases of the junction unmatched. CDR1 and CDR2 from the germline V gene are LNHNV and YYDKDF (reference sequence). CDR3 loop: CATSRDRDRQETQYF. The CDR3 DNA follows: TGTGCCACCAGCAGGGACCGGGACAGACAAGAGACCCAGTACTTC.

The chain is built from TRBV6-5 and TRBJ2-5; 7 bases fit TRBD2. This CDR3 region has 12 residues. Germline lookup yields CDR1 MNHEY and CDR2 SVGAGI. V shed 5 bases and J 7 bases; nucleotides not matched to a gene: 4. The CDR3 is CASSGTTGTQYF. DNA for the CDR3: TGTGCCAGCAGTGGGACTACCGGGACCCAGTACTTC.

This chain links TRBV19 with TRBJ2-1; TRBD2 matches 12 bases. Germline V gene sequence: CDR1 LNHDA, CDR2 SQIVND (reference sequence). J was trimmed by 9 bases and V by 4 bases; bases with no gene match: 7. The CDR3 runs 15 residues. The CDR3 sequence is CASSKTSGSTGEQFF. As DNA, the CDR3 is TGTGCCAGTAGTAAGACTAGCGGGAGCACTGGTGAGCAGTTCTTC.

The chain links TRBV19 to TRBJ2-1; a possible D gene is TRBD1 (5 bases). This CDR3 has 15 amino acids. Germline CDR1 and CDR2: LNHDA and SQIVND (reference sequence). V was clipped by 3 bases and J by 8 bases, with 17 bases between them. The DNA of the CDR3 is TGTGCCAGTAGTATGGGCCAGGGTGGGCGCGATGAGCAGTTCTTC. Translation gives CASSMGQGGRDEQFF.

The chain recombines TRBV13 with TRBJ2-1, with TRBD2 matching 8 bases. This CDR3 is built from 15 residues. Per germline, CDR1 PRHDT and CDR2 FYEKMQ (reference sequence). The V segment lost 6 bases and the J segment 2 bases; nucleotides outside the gene matches: 6. For the CDR3, the DNA is TGTGCCAGCAGACGTTTAGCGGGAACCTACAATGAGCAGTTCTTC. Residues: CASRRLAGTYNEQFF.

The chain couples TRBV27 to TRBJ1-5; possibly TRBD1 for D (5 bases). The length of the CDR3 is 13 residues. V was trimmed by 5 bases and J by 3 bases, leaving 8 bases between them. Germline values: CDR1 MNHEY, CDR2 SMNVEV (reference sequence). In DNA form, the CDR3 reads TGTGCCAGCAGTCGGGGGAACAATCAGCCCCAGCATTTT. Protein product: CASSRGNNQPQHF.

This clone appeared a single time. DNA of the CDR3: TGTGCCAGCAGTTTTGCGGGAGGGCCGAGGGAGCAGTACTTC. Its translation is CASSFAGGPREQYF. The chain carries TRBV27 and TRBJ2-7, with TRBD2 identical over 9 bases. This CDR3 spans 14 amino acids. CDR1 and CDR2 (germline): MNHEY, SMNVEV (reference sequence). J lost 7 bases, V lost 3 bases, and 7 bases had no gene match.

J is TRBJ1-5 and V is TRBV25-1, with D perhaps matching TRBD1 (6 bases). The CDR3 contains 17 residues. V shed 3 bases and J shed 1 base, with 16 bases lying between them. From germline, CDR1 is MGHDK and CDR2 SYGVNS. Here the CDR3 reads CASSDSTGTVSNQPQHF. CDR3 in DNA: TGTGCCAGCAGTGACTCCACAGGGACGGTGAGCAATCAGCCCCAGCATTTT. Full variable domain (rest looked up from reference TRBV25-1 and TRBJ1-5): EADIYQTPRYLVIGTGKKITLECSQTMGHDKMYWYQQDPGMELHLIHYSYGVNSTEKGDLSSESTVSRIRTEHFPLTLESARPSHTSQYLCASSDSTGTVSNQPQHFGDGTRLSIL.

V gene TRBV11-2 combines with J gene TRBJ2-7; D is uncertain. CDR3 length: 14 amino acids. V gave up 4 bases and J gave up 0 bases, with 10 bases separating them. From germline, CDR1 is SGHAT and CDR2 FQNNGV. CDR3 DNA: TGTGCCAGCAGCTCGATTGGTAGCTCCTACGAGCAGTACTTC. Protein product: CASSSIGSSYEQYF.

The chain is built from TRBV27 and TRBJ2-7; 10 bases are a match to TRBD2. The trim removed 6 bases at V and 3 bases at J, leaving 8 bases unmatched. CDR3 length: 15 amino acids. The germline CDR1 and CDR2 sequences are MNHEY and SMNVEV (reference sequence). The CDR3 reads CASSTSSGSLYEQYF. As DNA, the CDR3 is TGTGCCAGCAGCACATCTAGCGGGAGTCTCTACGAGCAGTACTTC.

The V call is TRBV5-5, the J call TRBJ2-1; TRBD2 is a possible D gene (6 bases). Trimming took 3 bases from V and 4 from J, leaving 14 bases between them. This CDR3 is 15 amino acids long. Looked up from germline, CDR1 is SGHKS and CDR2 is YYEKEE (reference sequence). CDR3 sequence reads: CASSWGDGRYNEQFF. The CDR3, as DNA: TGTGCCAGCAGCTGGGGGGACGGCCGATACAATGAGCAGTTCTTC.

The chain links TRBV28 to TRBJ2-1; D is unresolved. Deletions cut 6 bases from V and 3 bases from J, with 9 bases between. The CDR3 has 13 amino acids. Germline V gene sequence: CDR1 MDHEN, CDR2 SYDVKM. CDR3: CASRPVLYNEQFF. The CDR3 DNA reads TGTGCCAGCAGACCAGTCCTCTACAATGAGCAGTTCTTC.

This CDR3 is CASGWGGLYEQYF. The CDR3 DNA reads TGTGCCAGCGGTTGGGGGGGGCTCTACGAGCAGTACTTC. The chain employs TRBV13 and TRBJ2-7; D possibly corresponds to TRBD2 (7 bases). V lost 8 bases to trimming and J lost 3 bases, with 14 bases between them. The V gene's germline CDR1 is PRHDT and CDR2 FYEKMQ (reference sequence). CDR3 length equals 13 residues. The whole variable domain, remainder taken from reference TRBV13 and TRBJ2-7, is AAGVIQSPRHLIKEKRETATLKCYPIPRHDTVYWYQQGPGQDPQFLISFYEKMQSDKGSIPDRFSAQQFSDYHSELNMSSLELGDSALYFCASGWGGLYEQYFGPGTRLTVT.

This clone has a handful of counts. This rearrangement joins TRBV28 to TRBJ1-4; 11 bases line up with TRBD1. V dropped 3 bases and J dropped 8; count of bases not matched to a gene: 26. Germline V CDR1 and CDR2: MDHEN, SYDVKM. This CDR3 comprises 22 residues. CDR3 coding DNA: TGTGCCAGCAGTTTGTCCGCGACCTACCGGGACAGGGGGTTATTGGGACTCGAAAAACTGTTTTTT. As protein: CASSLSATYRDRGLLGLEKLFF.

The CDR3 DNA reads TGCGCCAGCACCGGGACTGGCACAGATACGCAGTATTTT. It translates to CASTGTGTDTQYF. This rearrangement joins TRBV5-1 to TRBJ2-3; D is possibly TRBD2 (6 bases). V dropped 6 bases and J dropped 1 base, with 9 bases sitting between them. Germline loops: CDR1 SGHRS, CDR2 YFSETQ. CDR3 length equals 13 residues.

The rearrangement uses TRBV18 and TRBJ2-5, with D tentatively TRBD1 (5 bases). The CDR3 runs 14 residues. V was clipped by 0 bases and J by 3 bases, with 8 bases between them. Germline assignment: CDR1 KGHSH and CDR2 LQKENI. CDR3 DNA sequence: TGTGCCAGCTCACCACCTGGGGCAGAAGAGACCCAGTACTTC. Protein: CASSPPGAEETQYF.

The chain combines TRBV9 with TRBJ2-2; TRBD1 might be the D (6 bases). The CDR3 consists of 15 residues. V lost 2 bases to trimming and J lost 8 bases, with 16 bases between them. In germline, CDR1 is SGDLS, CDR2 YYNGEE. CDR3 in amino acids: CASSVGTTLFGELFF. The CDR3 DNA is TGTGCCAGCAGCGTCGGGACAACCTTGTTTGGGGAGCTGTTTTTT.

This chain connects TRBV18 to TRBJ2-1; 13 bases are shared with TRBD2. This CDR3 region has 17 residues. CDR1 is KGHSH, CDR2 LQKENI, per germline. After removal of 4 bases from V and 0 bases from J, the junction contained 3 bases not matched to a gene. Written as DNA, the CDR3 is TGTGCCAGCTCACTGCGGACTAGCGGGAGCTCCTACAATGAGCAGTTCTTC. Protein product: CASSLRTSGSSYNEQFF. Looking up the rest from reference TRBV18 and TRBJ2-1 gives the full variable domain: NAGVMQNPRHLVRRRGQEARLRCSPMKGHSHVYWYRQLPEEGLKFMVYLQKENIIDESGMPKERFSAEFPKEGPSILRIQQVVRGDSAAYFCASSLRTSGSSYNEQFFGPGTRLTVL.

This clone was found once. The junction and the germline gene differ at one end; a read error may be behind it. This rearrangement joins TRBV19 to TRBJ1-2; 7 bases are shared with TRBD1. The CDR3 is 13 amino acids. Germline loops: CDR1 LNHDA, CDR2 SQIVND (reference sequence). The CDR3 region is CASTPRGSSGHTF. In DNA form, the CDR3 reads TGTGCCAGTACCCCCAGGGGGTCCTCTGGCCACACCTTC.

The chain joins TRBV7-2 to TRBJ2-3; D remains ambiguous. The CDR3 length is 13 residues. V was pared by 6 bases and J by 0 bases, with 7 bases between. Germline lookup yields CDR1 SGHTA and CDR2 FQGNSA. CDR3 DNA sequence: TGTGCCAGCAGGTCCCCTAGCACAGATACGCAGTATTTT. It is translated as CASRSPSTDTQYF.

The rearrangement uses TRBV15 and TRBJ2-5, with D possibly TRBD1 on 7 matching bases. V was clipped by 1 base and J by 5 bases, with 17 bases between them. Germline V CDR1 and CDR2: LNHNV, YYDKDF (reference sequence). The CDR3 extends over 16 amino acids. The CDR3 bases are TGTGCCACCAGCAGAGTCGCAGGGGGGATAGACGAGACCCAGTACTTC. Protein sequence: CATSRVAGGIDETQYF.

The V and J genes are TRBV9 and TRBJ2-1; the D is unclear. V gave up 0 bases and J gave up 9 bases, with 16 bases separating them. Germline CDR1 SGDLS, CDR2 YYNGEE. This CDR3 is built from 15 residues. The CDR3 nucleotides read TGTGCCAGCAGCGTAGGAGCAGTCCCCTCGGGTGAGCAGTTCTTC. Translated: CASSVGAVPSGEQFF.

The genes are TRBV5-1 and TRBJ1-1; TRBD1 is a possible D gene (6 bases). Germline values: CDR1 SGHRS, CDR2 YFSETQ. V dropped 2 bases and J dropped 0 bases, with 17 bases sitting between them. The CDR3 consists of 17 residues. CDR3 nucleotides: TGCGCCAGCAGCTTCACTGCTACCGGGACACTGAACACTGAAGCTTTCTTT. This gives the protein CASSFTATGTLNTEAFF.

V usage is TRBV4-2 and J usage is TRBJ2-7; 8 nucleotides match TRBD1. The ends lost 0 bases at V and 4 bases at J; junction bases unmatched: 8. The CDR3 is 16 residues long. Per the germline V gene, CDR1 is LGHNA and CDR2 is YNFKEQ. The CDR3 DNA reads TGTGCCAGCAGCCAAGATCGGGACAGGAGCTCTTACGAGCAGTACTTC. Amino acid sequence: CASSQDRDRSSYEQYF.

This clone was seen only once. The genes are TRBV18 and TRBJ2-1; D might be TRBD2 (5 bases). The CDR3 contains 18 residues. The germline CDR1 and CDR2 sequences are KGHSH and LQKENI. Trimming left V 3 bases short and J 0 bases short, with 18 bases between. The CDR3 spells CASSPLFSAEVSYNEQFF. CDR3 in DNA: TGTGCCAGCTCACCCCTCTTTTCAGCGGAGGTCTCCTACAATGAGCAGTTCTTC.